The 3 T cell receptor beta chains reported below all come from one sample, sequenced in a study of Ad26.COV2.S vaccination and SARS-CoV-2 variants. Profiling relied on immunoSEQ multiplex PCR, and the TCRdb table lists in-frame clones only, not all of them. Of about 350,000 clones listed, 86% were seen once; the top ten hold around 10%. Indicated treatment: over 15 received Ad26.COV2.S at low or high dose, single or two shots; several received placebo; per-sample allocation not given. On day 63 after the first injection, vaccine and placebo recipients gave samples. The source material was peripheral blood, sampled in a trial of Ad26.COV2.S vaccine versus placebo. These receptors were taken from a person aged 18-65 years who received the Ad26.COV2.S COVID-19 vaccine or a placebo.

This chain uses TRBV4-3 with TRBJ1-6; perhaps TRBD1 as D (6 bases). Germline V lookup: CDR1 LGHNA, CDR2 YSLEER. The CDR3 loop spans 14 amino acids. With 4 bases removed from V and 7 bases from J, the gap between germline ends came to 11 bases. CDR3 DNA sequence: TGCGCCAGCAGCCTCCTAGGGGGGAATTCACCCCTCCACTTT. This codes for CASSLLGGNSPLHF.

This clone was observed a single time. In nucleotides, the CDR3 is TGTGCCAGCAGCCCGACTAGCGGATGGTACGAGCAGTACTTC. This codes for CASSPTSGWYEQYF. The chain uses TRBV6-5 and TRBJ2-7; 9 nucleotides line up with TRBD2. Germline loops: CDR1 MNHEY, CDR2 SVGAGI. The trim removed 6 bases at V and 4 bases at J, leaving 7 bases unmatched. The CDR3 is made up of 14 amino acids.

Only one count was recorded for this clone. The V call is TRBV9, the J call TRBJ2-3, with a weak D call TRBD2 (6 bases). Between the trimmed V and J ends, which lost 1 base and 3 bases, there was a span of 21 bases. CDR1 SGDLS and CDR2 YYNGEE come from the germline V gene. There are 18 residues in the CDR3. The CDR3 DNA is TGTGCCAGCAGCGTACCGACCCGGGGAGGTGTTATAACAGATACGCAGTATTTT. Amino acids: CASSVPTRGGVITDTQYF.